These 19 T cell receptor beta chains originate from one sample sequenced in a study of shared clonotypes between healthy human individuals. The data were produced by immunoSEQ multiplex PCR, yet TCRdb's version contains in-frame clones alone and is incomplete. The sample yields 1.6 million or so clones, 97% to 99% seen once. The source material was naive CD4+ T cells sorted from blood. Subset in this sample: CD45RA+ positively selected. The receptor set was obtained from a man aged 25 to 40 in good health.

The chain joins TRBV9 to TRBJ2-5; 7 bases map to TRBD2. The V gene end was trimmed by 3 bases and the J gene end by 6 bases; junction bases not matched to a gene: 11. CDR1 is SGDLS, CDR2 YYNGEE, per germline. The CDR3 loop spans 15 amino acids. In DNA form, the CDR3 reads TGTGCCAGCAGCGGGCATCTTGCGGGAGCTCAGACCCAGTACTTC. This encodes CASSGHLAGAQTQYF. Full variable domain (missing parts from reference TRBV9 and TRBJ2-5): DSGVTQTPKHLITATGQRVTLRCSPRSGDLSVYWYQQSLDQGLQFLIQYYNGEERAKGNILERFSAQQFPDLHSELNLSSLELGDSALYFCASSGHLAGAQTQYFGPGTRLLVL.

The count of this clone is one. The sample has other DNA sequences that encode this CDR3 too. The chain joins TRBV5-4 to TRBJ2-3, with 7 bases matching TRBD1. Germline trimming cut 4 bases from V and 3 bases from J; bases unmatched to any gene: 2. This CDR3 contains 13 residues. Germline CDR1 is SGHNT and CDR2 is YYREEE (reference sequence). The CDR3 is CASSPGGTDTQYF. In DNA, the CDR3 is TGTGCCAGCAGCCCAGGGGGTACAGATACGCAGTATTTT.

CDR3 residues: CASSFFPRGGSDYGYTF. CDR3 sequence (DNA): TGTGCCAGCAGCTTTTTTCCCCGTGGGGGATCCGACTATGGCTACACCTTC. V usage is TRBV7-9 and J usage is TRBJ1-2; possible D gene TRBD1, 5 bases. This CDR3 contains 17 residues. V was clipped by 3 bases and J by 3 bases, with 20 bases between them. Germline V CDR1 and CDR2: SEHNR, FQNEAQ (reference sequence).

The chain couples TRBV19 to TRBJ1-1, with D maybe TRBD1 (5 bases). Germline V gives CDR1 LNHDA, CDR2 SQIVND (reference sequence). Trimming cost V 2 bases and J 0 bases, with 10 bases left between them. The CDR3 has 15 residues. The CDR3 here is CASSITRGMNTEAFF. In DNA form, the CDR3 reads TGTGCCAGTAGTATAACGAGGGGAATGAACACTGAAGCTTTCTTT.

A note on this clone: This CDR3 is also generated by other DNA sequences in the sample. The chain joins TRBV5-1 to TRBJ1-1, with a weak D call TRBD1 (5 bases). V was shortened by 0 bases and J by 0 bases, with 6 bases between the two germline ends. The CDR3 sequence is 14 residues long. The germline V gene encodes CDR1 SGHRS and CDR2 YFSETQ. The CDR3 is CASSLDRLNTEAFF. CDR3 DNA: TGCGCCAGCAGCTTGGACAGGCTGAACACTGAAGCTTTCTTT.

The V gene is TRBV28, the J gene TRBJ1-5; no definite D call. This CDR3 comprises 13 residues. V was cut by 3 bases and J by 2 bases, with 5 bases left in between. CDR1 and CDR2 from the germline V gene are MDHEN and SYDVKM. The CDR3 spells CASSLAGNQPQHF. For the CDR3, the DNA is TGTGCCAGCAGTTTGGCCGGCAATCAGCCCCAGCATTTT.

The V call is TRBV15, the J call TRBJ2-5; D not certain. Germline assignment: CDR1 LNHNV and CDR2 YYDKDF (reference sequence). Deletions cut 5 bases from V and 2 bases from J, with 6 bases between. The CDR3 has 12 residues. The CDR3 coding sequence is TGTGCCACCAGCTTCGATCAAGAGACCCAGTACTTC. It translates to CATSFDQETQYF.

V usage is TRBV7-3 and J usage is TRBJ2-2; D not resolved. The CDR3 loop spans 12 amino acids. CDR1 is SGHTA, CDR2 FQGTGA, per germline. V was clipped by 2 bases and J by 6 bases, with 4 bases between them. DNA for the CDR3: TGTGCCAGCAGCTTATATTCCGGGGAGCTGTTTTTT. Amino acid sequence: CASSLYSGELFF.

The V gene is TRBV14, the J gene TRBJ2-1; D is perhaps TRBD2 (6 bases). The CDR3 loop spans 16 amino acids. Between the trimmed V and J ends, which lost 4 bases and 0 bases, there was a span of 13 bases. Germline CDR1 reads SGHDN; CDR2 reads FVKESK. CDR3 sequence: CASSRWGGASYNEQFF. The CDR3 coding sequence is TGTGCCAGCAGCCGGTGGGGCGGGGCCTCCTACAATGAGCAGTTCTTC.

This clone was counted a single time. The V call is TRBV5-1, the J call TRBJ2-3; no firm D call. CDR3 length: 14 amino acids. V lost 5 bases and J 4 bases, leaving 14 bases between the germline ends. Germline V gives CDR1 SGHRS, CDR2 YFSETQ. Written as DNA, the CDR3 is TGCGCCAGCAGTTGGACGTTAGGGTCAGATACGCAGTATTTT. Translating gives CASSWTLGSDTQYF.

The chain joins TRBV28 to TRBJ1-1, with D uncertain. Germline CDR1 and CDR2: MDHEN and SYDVKM. The CDR3 is 14 amino acids. V dropped 7 bases and J dropped 1 base, with 13 bases sitting between them. The chain's CDR3 is CASTQLLQNTEAFF. The CDR3 bases are TGTGCCAGCACCCAACTGTTACAGAACACTGAAGCTTTCTTT.

J is TRBJ2-1 and V is TRBV7-6; D may correspond to TRBD1 or TRBD2 (6 bases each). CDR3 length equals 18 residues. Per the germline V gene, CDR1 is SGHVS and CDR2 is FNYEAQ. V was clipped by 1 base and J by 0 bases, with 16 bases between them. The CDR3 region has the DNA TGTGCCAGCAGCTTAGAGGCGGGGACAACAAGCTCCTACAATGAGCAGTTCTTC. It encodes CASSLEAGTTSSYNEQFF.

The chain links TRBV27 to TRBJ2-7; 9 bases agree with TRBD1. CDR1 is MNHEY and CDR2 is SMNVEV in the germline V gene (reference sequence). This CDR3 is built from 16 residues. Unmatched junction bases numbered 19, after V lost 9 bases and J lost 7 bases. CDR3 amino acids: CASSPGQGLPLREQYF. As DNA, the CDR3 is TGTGCCAGTTCTCCGGGACAGGGCCTCCCGTTAAGGGAGCAGTACTTC.

J is TRBJ1-1 and V is TRBV7-9; unclear D gene. CDR3 length: 13 residues. CDR1 is SEHNR and CDR2 is FQNEAQ in the germline V gene (reference sequence). Trimming removed 5 bases at V and 3 bases at J, with 10 bases between. The CDR3: CASSGMSDTEAFF. For the CDR3, the DNA is TGTGCCAGCAGCGGGATGTCGGACACTGAAGCTTTCTTT.

The chain employs TRBV9 and TRBJ2-1; 8 bases line up with TRBD2. CDR1 and CDR2 (germline): SGDLS, YYNGEE. The trim removed 4 bases at V and 5 bases at J, leaving 5 bases unmatched. The CDR3 consists of 14 residues. This CDR3 is CASSKLAENNEQFF. In nucleotides, the CDR3 is TGTGCCAGCAGCAAACTAGCGGAGAACAATGAGCAGTTCTTC. The variable domain in full, with the rest retrieved from reference TRBV9 and TRBJ2-1, is DSGVTQTPKHLITATGQRVTLRCSPRSGDLSVYWYQQSLDQGLQFLIQYYNGEERAKGNILERFSAQQFPDLHSELNLSSLELGDSALYFCASSKLAENNEQFFGPGTRLTVL.

The chain combines TRBV5-1 with TRBJ2-1; D not certain. The CDR3 has 15 amino acids. Germline lookup yields CDR1 SGHRS and CDR2 YFSETQ. The V and J ends lost 7 bases and 5 bases respectively, with 19 bases between them. DNA of the CDR3: TGCGCCAGCTCCGGGTTAGGTCTGGGCAACAATGAGCAGTTCTTC. Amino acid sequence: CASSGLGLGNNEQFF.

This rearrangement joins TRBV18 to TRBJ2-5; TRBD2 matches at 12 bases. Germline CDR1 is KGHSH and CDR2 is LQKENI. The CDR3 spans 14 residues. V lost 8 bases to trimming and J lost 4 bases; unmatched junction nucleotides: 5. This chain's CDR3 is CASNAGLAGETQYF. CDR3 DNA: TGTGCCAGCAATGCGGGACTAGCGGGAGAGACCCAGTACTTC.

The V gene is TRBV27, the J gene TRBJ2-7; D is possibly TRBD2 (6 bases). V lost 4 bases to trimming and J lost 3 bases, with 13 bases between them. Germline CDR1 MNHEY, CDR2 SMNVEV (reference sequence). This CDR3 has 14 amino acids. CDR3 DNA: TGTGCCAGCAGTTGGCACCGGGAGTACTACGAGCAGTACTTC. Its protein is CASSWHREYYEQYF.

V is TRBV7-8 and J is TRBJ1-5; D is unresolved. The CDR3 has 18 amino acids. Germline V lookup: CDR1 SGHVS, CDR2 FQNEAQ. Between the trimmed V and J ends, which lost 5 bases and 0 bases, there was a span of 20 bases. The CDR3 loop is CASSHLPDDGYSNQPQHF. DNA for the CDR3: TGTGCCAGCAGCCATCTACCCGACGATGGATATAGCAATCAGCCCCAGCATTTT.